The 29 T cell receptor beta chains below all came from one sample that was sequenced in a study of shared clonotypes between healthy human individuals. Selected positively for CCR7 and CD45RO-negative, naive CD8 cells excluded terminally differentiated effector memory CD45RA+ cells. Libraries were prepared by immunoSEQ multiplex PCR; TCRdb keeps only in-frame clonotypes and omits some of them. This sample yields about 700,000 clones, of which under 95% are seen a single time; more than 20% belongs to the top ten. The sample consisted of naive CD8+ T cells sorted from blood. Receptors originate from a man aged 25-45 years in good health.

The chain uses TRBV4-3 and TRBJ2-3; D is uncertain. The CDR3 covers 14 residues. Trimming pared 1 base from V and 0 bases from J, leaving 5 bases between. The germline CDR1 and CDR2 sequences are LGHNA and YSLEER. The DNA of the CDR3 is TGCGCCAGCAGCCAAGGGATCAGCACAGATACGCAGTATTTT. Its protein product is CASSQGISTDTQYF.

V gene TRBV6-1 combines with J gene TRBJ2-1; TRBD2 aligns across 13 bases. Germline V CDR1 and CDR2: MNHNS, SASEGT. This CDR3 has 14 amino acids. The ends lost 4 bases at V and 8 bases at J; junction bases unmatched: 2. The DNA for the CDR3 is TGTGCCAGCAGTGGGACTAGCGGGAGCGATGAGCAGTTCTTC. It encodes CASSGTSGSDEQFF.

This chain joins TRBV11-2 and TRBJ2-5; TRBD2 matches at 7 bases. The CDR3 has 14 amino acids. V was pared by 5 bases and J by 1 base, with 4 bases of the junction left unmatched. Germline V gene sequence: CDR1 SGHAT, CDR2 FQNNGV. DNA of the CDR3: TGTGCCAGCAGCATAAGACTAGCCCAAGAGACCCAGTACTTC. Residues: CASSIRLAQETQYF.

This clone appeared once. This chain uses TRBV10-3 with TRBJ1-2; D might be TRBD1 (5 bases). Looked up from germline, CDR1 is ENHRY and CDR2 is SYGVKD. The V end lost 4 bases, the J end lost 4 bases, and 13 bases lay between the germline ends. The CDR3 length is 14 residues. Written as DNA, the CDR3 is TGTGCCATCAGTGTCCCCGGGACTGCCTATGGCTACACCTTC. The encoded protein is CAISVPGTAYGYTF.

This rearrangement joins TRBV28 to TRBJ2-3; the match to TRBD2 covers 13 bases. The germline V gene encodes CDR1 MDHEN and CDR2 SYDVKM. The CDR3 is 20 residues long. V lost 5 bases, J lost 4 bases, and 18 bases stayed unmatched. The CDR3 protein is CASSPSFLGLAGDHSDTQYF. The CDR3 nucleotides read TGTGCCAGCAGTCCTTCATTTTTAGGACTAGCGGGAGATCATTCAGATACGCAGTATTTT.

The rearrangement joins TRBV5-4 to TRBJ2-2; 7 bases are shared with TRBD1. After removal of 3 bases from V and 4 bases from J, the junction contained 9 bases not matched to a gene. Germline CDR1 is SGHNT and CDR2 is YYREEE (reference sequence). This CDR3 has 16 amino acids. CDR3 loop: CASSSWDRTPTGELFF. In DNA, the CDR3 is TGTGCCAGCAGCTCATGGGACAGAACCCCCACCGGGGAGCTGTTTTTT.

The DNA of the CDR3 is TGTGCCAGCAGCATCTTAGGTGGGACTGAAGCTTTCTTT. It codes for CASSILGGTEAFF. The gene calls are TRBV6-5 and TRBJ1-1, with D unresolved. The V gene lost 6 bases and the J gene lost 5 bases, with 13 bases spanning the gap. Germline values: CDR1 MNHEY, CDR2 SVGAGI. This CDR3 has 13 residues.

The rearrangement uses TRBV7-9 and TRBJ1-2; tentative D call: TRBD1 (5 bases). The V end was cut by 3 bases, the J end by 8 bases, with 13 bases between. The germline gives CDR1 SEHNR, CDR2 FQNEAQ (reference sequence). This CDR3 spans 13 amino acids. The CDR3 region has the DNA TGTGCCAGCAGCTTCCATGTGGGGCTCGGCTACACCTTC. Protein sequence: CASSFHVGLGYTF. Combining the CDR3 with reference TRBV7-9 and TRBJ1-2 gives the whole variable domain DTGVSQNPRHKITKRGQNVTFRCDPISEHNRLYWYRQTLGQGPEFLTYFQNEAQLEKSRLLSDRFSAERPKGSFSTLEIQRTEQGDSAMYLCASSFHVGLGYTFGSGTRLTVV.

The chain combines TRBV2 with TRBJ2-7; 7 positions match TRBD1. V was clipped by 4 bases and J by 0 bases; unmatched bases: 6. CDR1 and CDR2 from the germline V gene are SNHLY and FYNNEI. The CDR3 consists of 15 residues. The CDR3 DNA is TGTGCCAGCAGTGTCGGCAGGGGGAACTCCTACGAGCAGTACTTC. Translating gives CASSVGRGNSYEQYF.

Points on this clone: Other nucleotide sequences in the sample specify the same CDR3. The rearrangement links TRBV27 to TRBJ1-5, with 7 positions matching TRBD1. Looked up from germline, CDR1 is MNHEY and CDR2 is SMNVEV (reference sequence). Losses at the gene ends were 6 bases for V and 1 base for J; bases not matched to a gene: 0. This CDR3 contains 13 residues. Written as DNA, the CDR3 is TGTGCCAGCAGAGGGGGCAGCAATCAGCCCCAGCATTTT. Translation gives CASRGGSNQPQHF.

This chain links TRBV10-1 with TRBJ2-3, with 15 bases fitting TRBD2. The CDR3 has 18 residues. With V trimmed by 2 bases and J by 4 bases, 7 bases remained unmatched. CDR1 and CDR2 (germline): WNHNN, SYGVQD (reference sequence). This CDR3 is CASSEGSGTSGRSDTQYF. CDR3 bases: TGCGCCAGCAGTGAGGGGTCCGGGACTAGCGGGAGGTCAGATACGCAGTATTTT.

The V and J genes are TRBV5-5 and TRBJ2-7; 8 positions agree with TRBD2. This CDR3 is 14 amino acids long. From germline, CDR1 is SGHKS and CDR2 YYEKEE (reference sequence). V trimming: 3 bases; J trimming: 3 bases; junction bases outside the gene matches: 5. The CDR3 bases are TGTGCCAGCAGCTCCGGACTAGCAGTCTACGAGCAGTACTTC. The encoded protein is CASSSGLAVYEQYF.

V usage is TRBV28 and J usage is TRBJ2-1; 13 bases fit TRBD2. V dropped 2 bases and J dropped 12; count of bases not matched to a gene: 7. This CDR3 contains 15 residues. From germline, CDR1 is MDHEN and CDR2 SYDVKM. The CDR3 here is CASSLRTSGSRGQFF. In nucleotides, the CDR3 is TGTGCCAGCAGTTTACGGACTAGCGGGAGTCGGGGGCAGTTCTTC.

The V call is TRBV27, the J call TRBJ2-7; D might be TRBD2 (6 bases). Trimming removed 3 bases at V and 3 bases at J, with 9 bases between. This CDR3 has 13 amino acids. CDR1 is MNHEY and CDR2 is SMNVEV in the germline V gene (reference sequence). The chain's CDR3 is CASSFRGNYEQYF. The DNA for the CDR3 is TGTGCCAGCAGTTTCCGGGGGAACTACGAGCAGTACTTC.

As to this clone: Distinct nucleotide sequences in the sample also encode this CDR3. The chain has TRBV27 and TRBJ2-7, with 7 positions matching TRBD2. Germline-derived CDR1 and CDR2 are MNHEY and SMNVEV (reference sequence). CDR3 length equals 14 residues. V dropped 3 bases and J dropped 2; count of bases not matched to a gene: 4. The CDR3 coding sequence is TGTGCCAGCAGTTTTGCTAGCGGAACCTACGAGCAGTACTTC. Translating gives CASSFASGTYEQYF.

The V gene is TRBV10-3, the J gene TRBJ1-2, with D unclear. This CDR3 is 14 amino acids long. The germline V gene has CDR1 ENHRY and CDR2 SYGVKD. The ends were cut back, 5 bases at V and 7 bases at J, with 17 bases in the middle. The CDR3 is CAISSGSRATGYTF. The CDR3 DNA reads TGTGCCATCAGTTCCGGAAGCCGGGCAACTGGCTACACCTTC.

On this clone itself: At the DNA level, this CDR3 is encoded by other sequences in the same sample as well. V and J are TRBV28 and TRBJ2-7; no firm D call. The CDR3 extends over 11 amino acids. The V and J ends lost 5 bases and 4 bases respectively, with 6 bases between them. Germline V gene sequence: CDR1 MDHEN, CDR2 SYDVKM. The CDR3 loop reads CASSLVYEQYF. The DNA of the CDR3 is TGTGCCAGCAGTCTAGTGTACGAGCAGTACTTC.

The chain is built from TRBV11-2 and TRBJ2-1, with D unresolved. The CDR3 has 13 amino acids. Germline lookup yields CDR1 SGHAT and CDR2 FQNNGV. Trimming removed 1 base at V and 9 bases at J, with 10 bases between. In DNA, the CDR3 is TGTGCCAGCAGCTTAGGTGTTCATCCTGAGCAGTTCTTC. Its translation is CASSLGVHPEQFF.

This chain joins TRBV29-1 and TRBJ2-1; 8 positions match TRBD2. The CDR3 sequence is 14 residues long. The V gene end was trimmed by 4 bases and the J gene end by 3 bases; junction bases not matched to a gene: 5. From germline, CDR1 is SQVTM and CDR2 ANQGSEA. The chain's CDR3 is CSVVRGGNYNEQFF. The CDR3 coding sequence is TGCAGCGTTGTTCGGGGGGGGAACTACAATGAGCAGTTCTTC.

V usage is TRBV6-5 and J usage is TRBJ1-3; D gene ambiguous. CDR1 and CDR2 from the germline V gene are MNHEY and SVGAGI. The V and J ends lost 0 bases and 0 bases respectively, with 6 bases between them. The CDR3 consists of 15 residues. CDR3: CASSYSTDSGNTIYF. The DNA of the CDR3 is TGTGCCAGCAGTTACTCTACGGACTCTGGAAACACCATATATTTT.

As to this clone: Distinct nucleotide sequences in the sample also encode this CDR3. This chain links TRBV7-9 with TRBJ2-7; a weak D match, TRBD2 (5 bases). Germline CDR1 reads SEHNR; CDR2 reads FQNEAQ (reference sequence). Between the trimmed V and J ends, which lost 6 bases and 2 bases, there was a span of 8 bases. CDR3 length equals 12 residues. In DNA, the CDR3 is TGTGCCAGCAGTGCCGGGACCTACGAGCAGTACTTC. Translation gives CASSAGTYEQYF. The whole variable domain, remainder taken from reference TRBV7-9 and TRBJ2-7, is DTGVSQNPRHKITKRGQNVTFRCDPISEHNRLYWYRQTLGQGPEFLTYFQNEAQLEKSRLLSDRFSAERPKGSFSTLEIQRTEQGDSAMYLCASSAGTYEQYFGPGTRLTVT.

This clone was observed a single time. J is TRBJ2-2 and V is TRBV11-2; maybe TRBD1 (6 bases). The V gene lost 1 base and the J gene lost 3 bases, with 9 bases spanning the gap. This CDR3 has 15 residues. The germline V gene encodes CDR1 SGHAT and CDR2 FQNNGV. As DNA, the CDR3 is TGTGCCAGCAGCTTAGCACAGGGTCACACCGGGGAGCTGTTTTTT. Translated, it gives CASSLAQGHTGELFF.

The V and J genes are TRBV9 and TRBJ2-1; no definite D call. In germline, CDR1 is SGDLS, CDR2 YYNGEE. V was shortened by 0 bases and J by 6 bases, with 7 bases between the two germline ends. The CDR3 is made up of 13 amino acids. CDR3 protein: CASSVDGVNEQFF. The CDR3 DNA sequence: TGTGCCAGCAGCGTAGATGGGGTCAATGAGCAGTTCTTC.

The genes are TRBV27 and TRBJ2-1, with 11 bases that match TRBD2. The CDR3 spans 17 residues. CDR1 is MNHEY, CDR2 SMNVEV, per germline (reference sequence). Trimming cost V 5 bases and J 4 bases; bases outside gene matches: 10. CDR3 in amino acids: CASSPQPSGRTYNEQFF. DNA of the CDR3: TGTGCCAGCAGTCCTCAACCTAGCGGGAGGACTTACAATGAGCAGTTCTTC.

CDR3 residues: CASMAIQYF. In DNA, the CDR3 is TGTGCCAGCATGGCCATTCAGTACTTC. J is TRBJ2-4 and V is TRBV6-4; no firm D call. This CDR3 region has 9 residues. V was clipped by 7 bases and J by 9 bases, with 4 bases between them. The germline V gene has CDR1 MRHNA and CDR2 SNTAGT.

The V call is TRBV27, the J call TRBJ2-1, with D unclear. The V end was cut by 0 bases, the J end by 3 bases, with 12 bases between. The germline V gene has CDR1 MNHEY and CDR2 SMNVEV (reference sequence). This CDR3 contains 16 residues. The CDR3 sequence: CASSLSAGLNYNEQFF. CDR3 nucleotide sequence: TGTGCCAGCAGTTTATCGGCTGGGCTGAACTACAATGAGCAGTTCTTC.

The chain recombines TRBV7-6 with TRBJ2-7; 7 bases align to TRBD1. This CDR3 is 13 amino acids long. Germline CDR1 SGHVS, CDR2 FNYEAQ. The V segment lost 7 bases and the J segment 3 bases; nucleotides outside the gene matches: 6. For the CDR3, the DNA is TGTGCCAGCACCCGGGGACAGCTCTACGAGCAGTACTTC. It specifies CASTRGQLYEQYF.

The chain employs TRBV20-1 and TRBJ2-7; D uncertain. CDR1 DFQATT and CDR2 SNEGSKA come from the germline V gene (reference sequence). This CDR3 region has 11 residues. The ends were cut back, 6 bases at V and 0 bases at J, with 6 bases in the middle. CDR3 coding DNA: TGCAGTGCAAAGGGCTCCTACGAGCAGTACTTC. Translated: CSAKGSYEQYF.

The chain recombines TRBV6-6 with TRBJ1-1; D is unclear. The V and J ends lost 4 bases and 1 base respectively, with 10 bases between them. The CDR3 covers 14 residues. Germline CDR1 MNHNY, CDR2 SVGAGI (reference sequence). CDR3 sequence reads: CASSSGERNTEAFF. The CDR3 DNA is TGTGCCAGCAGTTCCGGGGAGAGGAACACTGAAGCTTTCTTT.